These 21 T cell receptor beta chains were sequenced from one sample in a study of T cell responses to AZD1222 COVID-19 vaccine. The data were produced by immunoSEQ multiplex PCR, yet TCRdb's version contains in-frame clones alone and is incomplete. The profile shows 63,000 or so clones, approximately 83% of them singletons. The sequencing here drew on peripheral blood, taken on day 0 of AZD1222 vaccination. All receptors come from an adult in good health.

This sequence joins TRBV5-8 and TRBJ1-5; D uncertain. There are 14 residues in the CDR3. From germline, CDR1 is SGHTS and CDR2 YDEGEE. V dropped 2 bases and J dropped 5 bases, with 11 bases sitting between them. The CDR3 loop is CASSFGWSDQPQHF. For the CDR3, the DNA is TGTGCCAGCAGCTTCGGGTGGAGCGATCAGCCCCAGCATTTT.

CDR3 sequence (DNA): TGTGCCAGCAGTATAACAGGGGGCTGGCAGCCCCAGCATTTT. Amino acids: CASSITGGWQPQHF. This sequence joins TRBV27 and TRBJ1-5; 9 bases are shared with TRBD1. CDR1 and CDR2 (germline): MNHEY, SMNVEV (reference sequence). The CDR3 sequence is 14 residues long. Trimming at V came to 5 bases and at J to 7 bases, leaving 6 bases not matched to a gene.

V is TRBV27 and J is TRBJ1-2; possible D gene TRBD1, 5 bases. Per the germline V gene, CDR1 is MNHEY and CDR2 is SMNVEV (reference sequence). The CDR3 has 15 residues. Trimming took off 3 bases at V and 3 bases at J, with 14 bases between the two ends. The CDR3 DNA follows: TGTGCCAGCAGTTTTGGGCAAAAAGGGGACTATGGCTACACCTTC. Translated: CASSFGQKGDYGYTF.

The sample holds one count of this clone. The V call is TRBV5-5, the J call TRBJ1-3, with D possibly being TRBD1 (6 bases). V was trimmed by 0 bases and J by 4 bases, leaving 11 bases between them. Per germline, CDR1 SGHKS and CDR2 YYEKEE (reference sequence). The CDR3 has 15 amino acids. Here the CDR3 DNA reads TGTGCCAGCAGCTTGGTGGGGGCGGTCGGAAACACCATATATTTT. Its translation is CASSLVGAVGNTIYF.

The CDR3 region is CATSRAGANQPQHF. The CDR3 DNA reads as TGTGCCACCAGCAGAGCGGGGGCCAATCAGCCCCAGCATTTT. This rearrangement joins TRBV15 to TRBJ1-5; D is possibly TRBD1 (6 bases). The CDR3 spans 14 residues. The germline V gene encodes CDR1 LNHNV and CDR2 YYDKDF (reference sequence). V shed 1 base and J shed 3 bases, with 7 bases lying between them.

The chain links TRBV5-5 to TRBJ1-2; tentatively, D is TRBD1 (6 bases). The V and J ends lost 4 bases and 1 base respectively, with 14 bases between them. The germline gives CDR1 SGHKS, CDR2 YYEKEE (reference sequence). The CDR3 runs 15 residues. CDR3 DNA sequence: TGTGCCAGCAGCCCGGTTGGACAGATTAACTATGGCTACACCTTC. It specifies CASSPVGQINYGYTF.

Notes on this clone: Different DNA sequences within this sample yield the same CDR3. The chain combines TRBV5-1 with TRBJ2-7, with D uncertain. Germline V gene data show CDR1 as SGHRS and CDR2 as YFSETQ. V was shortened by 0 bases and J by 0 bases, with 4 bases between the two germline ends. This CDR3 is built from 13 residues. As DNA, the CDR3 is TGCGCCAGCAGCTTGGGTAGCTCCTACGAGCAGTACTTC. The encoded protein is CASSLGSSYEQYF. The complete variable domain, with remaining parts taken from reference TRBV5-1 and TRBJ2-7, reads KAGVTQTPRYLIKTRGQQVTLSCSPISGHRSVSWYQQTPGQGLQFLFEYFSETQRNKGNFPGRFSGRQFSNSRSEMNVSTLELGDSALYLCASSLGSSYEQYFGPGTRLTVT.

This chain joins TRBV20-1 and TRBJ1-2; no firm D call. Trimming removed 3 bases from V and 7 bases from J, with 9 bases in between. Per the germline V gene, CDR1 is DFQATT and CDR2 is SNEGSKA (reference sequence). The CDR3 sequence is 11 residues long. The CDR3 loop is CSASGPGGYTF. The CDR3 nucleotides are TGCAGTGCTAGCGGTCCGGGTGGCTACACCTTC.

This chain joins TRBV1 and TRBJ2-3; the D call TRBD2 from the table was never checked on the DNA. TRBV1 is a pseudogene locus. The CDR3 consists of 20 residues. CDR3 DNA sequence: TGCACCAGCACCAGCACCCCCTTTGGTGATGCTAGCGGGGTTTCGGATACGCAGTATTTT. It codes for CTSTSTPFGDASGVSDTQYF.

The rearrangement joins TRBV3-1 (or the pseudogene TRBV3-2) to TRBJ2-7; D gene uncertain. Trimming removed 4 bases at V and 1 base at J, with 11 bases between. The CDR3 contains 14 residues. The germline V gene encodes CDR1 LGHDT and CDR2 YNNKEL (reference sequence). CDR3 loop: CASSPAIGSYEQYF. The CDR3 nucleotides read TGTGCCAGCAGCCCTGCTATTGGGTCCTACGAGCAGTACTTC.

The CDR3 is CASSQEGTGGLTDTQYF. CDR3 DNA: TGTGCCAGCAGCCAAGAAGGGACAGGGGGCCTCACAGATACGCAGTATTTT. The V and J genes are TRBV4-2 and TRBJ2-3; TRBD1 agrees at 12 bases. J was trimmed by 2 bases and V by 0 bases; bases with no gene match: 3. Germline lookup yields CDR1 LGHNA and CDR2 YNFKEQ. The length of the CDR3 is 17 residues.

The chain employs TRBV6-5 and TRBJ1-3; unclear D gene. This CDR3 region has 14 residues. The germline gives CDR1 MNHEY, CDR2 SVGAGI. The V gene lost 7 bases and the J gene lost 4 bases, with 14 bases spanning the gap. CDR3 loop: CASTSGFTGNTIYF. Here the CDR3 DNA reads TGTGCCAGCACTTCCGGATTCACGGGAAACACCATATATTTT.

J is TRBJ2-7 and V is TRBV5-1, with D uncertain. V lost 0 bases to trimming and J lost 3 bases, with 10 bases between them. The CDR3 has 14 residues. Germline V CDR1 and CDR2: SGHRS, YFSETQ. The CDR3: CASSLEPPVYEQYF. The CDR3 DNA is TGCGCCAGCAGCTTGGAGCCTCCCGTCTACGAGCAGTACTTC.

The CDR3 reads CASSIDTGPNEQFF. DNA of the CDR3: TGTGCCAGTAGTATAGATACAGGGCCCAATGAGCAGTTCTTC. The chain is built from TRBV19 and TRBJ2-1, with D possibly TRBD1 on 6 matching bases. The V gene's germline CDR1 is LNHDA and CDR2 SQIVND (reference sequence). CDR3 size: 14 residues. Trimming removed 0 bases from V and 6 bases from J, with 9 bases in between.

V is TRBV5-1 and J is TRBJ2-3; D remains unclear. Germline lookup yields CDR1 SGHRS and CDR2 YFSETQ. The CDR3 has 15 amino acids. The ends were cut back, 0 bases at V and 2 bases at J, with 10 bases in the middle. In DNA, the CDR3 is TGCGCCAGCAGCTTGGCGGGCGTTCCCACAGATACGCAGTATTTT. Residues: CASSLAGVPTDTQYF.

The chain uses TRBV27 and TRBJ1-3, with TRBD1 as a possible D gene (5 bases). The CDR3 spans 15 residues. Trimming cost V 1 base and J 4 bases, with 11 bases left between them. Per germline, CDR1 MNHEY and CDR2 SMNVEV (reference sequence). The CDR3 protein is CASSLFRGSGNTIYF. The CDR3 region has the DNA TGTGCCAGCAGTTTATTCCGGGGGTCCGGAAACACCATATATTTT.

This clone was detected only once. The CDR3 sequence: CASSQAAQGSYNEQFF. DNA of the CDR3: TGCGCCAGCAGCCAAGCTGCCCAAGGGTCCTACAATGAGCAGTTCTTC. The V and J genes are TRBV4-1 and TRBJ2-1; D remains unclear. Germline values: CDR1 MGHRA, CDR2 YSYEKL. The V gene lost 1 base and the J gene lost 1 base, with 11 bases spanning the gap. There are 16 residues in the CDR3.

The V gene is TRBV6-5, the J gene TRBJ1-1, with D possibly being TRBD1 (5 bases). Germline lookup yields CDR1 MNHEY and CDR2 SVGAGI. The CDR3 is made up of 15 amino acids. V gave up 2 bases and J gave up 2 bases, with 12 bases separating them. The CDR3 nucleotides are TGTGCCAGCAGTTACCGGGGGTTGATAAACACTGAAGCTTTCTTT. Residues: CASSYRGLINTEAFF.

The sample holds one count of this clone. The chain combines TRBV12-5 with TRBJ2-3, with 11 bases aligning to TRBD2. V lost 7 bases and J lost 2; bases outside the gene matches: 14. CDR1 is LGHNT, CDR2 FRNRAP, per germline. The CDR3 spans 18 residues. The CDR3 DNA is TGTGCTAGTGCCCCGGCCCGTACTAGCGGGGGCTCCACAGATACGCAGTATTTT. It codes for CASAPARTSGGSTDTQYF.

The chain uses TRBV6-6 and TRBJ1-4, with TRBD1 matching over 8 bases. Germline V gene sequence: CDR1 MNHNY, CDR2 SVGAGI (reference sequence). J was trimmed by 1 base and V by 8 bases; bases with no gene match: 6. This CDR3 has 15 amino acids. The DNA of the CDR3 is TGTGCCAGCCGGGACAGGTTACGAACTAATGAAAAACTGTTTTTT. Encoded protein: CASRDRLRTNEKLFF.

The rearrangement uses TRBV19 and TRBJ1-5; a possible D gene is TRBD1 (6 bases). Germline CDR1 reads LNHDA; CDR2 reads SQIVND (reference sequence). The CDR3 spans 15 residues. V was trimmed by 5 bases and J by 3 bases, leaving 14 bases between them. The CDR3 sequence is CASSLGRGTNQPQHF. The CDR3 DNA reads as TGTGCCAGTAGTCTGGGCAGGGGCACCAATCAGCCCCAGCATTTT.